The 22 T cell receptor beta chains below were found in one sample sequenced in a study of cytomegalovirus exposure and HLA in healthy donors. The PCR contained 60 Vbeta and 13 Jbeta primers. The method was immunoSEQ multiplex PCR; TCRdb's version includes in-frame clones alone and lacks a portion of them. This sample has 170,000 or so clones; about 88% occur once, and the top ten carry over 1.5%. Specimen: PBMCs. These receptor sequences come from a woman aged 18-29 years in good health and CMV-seronegative.

V is TRBV28 and J is TRBJ2-5; D unresolved. The germline V gene has CDR1 MDHEN and CDR2 SYDVKM. V was clipped by 3 bases and J by 7 bases, with 6 bases between them. There are 11 residues in the CDR3. CDR3 bases: TGTGCCAGCAGTTTGGGCATGACCCAGTACTTC. It specifies CASSLGMTQYF.

This clone was observed once. This chain uses TRBV28 with TRBJ1-5; 7 positions match TRBD1. J lost 5 bases, V lost 5 bases, and 9 bases had no gene match. Looked up from germline, CDR1 is MDHEN and CDR2 is SYDVKM. There are 15 residues in the CDR3. The CDR3 reads CASSRGQGSYQPQHF. DNA for the CDR3: TGTGCCAGCAGTAGGGGGCAGGGGAGTTATCAGCCCCAGCATTTT.

The chain couples TRBV7-9 to TRBJ2-5; no clear D. This CDR3 has 14 amino acids. In germline, CDR1 is SEHNR, CDR2 FQNEAQ (reference sequence). Deletions cut 0 bases from V and 2 bases from J, with 7 bases between. CDR3 in amino acids: CASSLAEIQETQYF. The CDR3 DNA follows: TGTGCCAGCAGCTTAGCGGAGATACAAGAGACCCAGTACTTC.

This chain links TRBV6-1 with TRBJ2-1; tentatively, D is TRBD2 (5 bases). V lost 6 bases and J lost 7, with 16 bases in between. Germline assignment: CDR1 MNHNS and CDR2 SASEGT. This CDR3 is 14 amino acids long. In DNA form, the CDR3 reads TGTGCCAGCAGAGGATCTGTGGGAGTGAATGAGCAGTTCTTC. Translated: CASRGSVGVNEQFF.

This clone was seen only once. This rearrangement joins TRBV28 to TRBJ2-2; D is unresolved. CDR1 and CDR2 from the germline V gene are MDHEN and SYDVKM. This CDR3 has 11 amino acids. V was pared by 5 bases and J by 6 bases, with 4 bases between. The CDR3 loop reads CASSPSGELFF. CDR3 DNA sequence: TGTGCCAGCAGTCCCTCCGGGGAGCTGTTTTTT.

The chain links TRBV28 to TRBJ1-3; 10 positions agree with TRBD1. CDR1 and CDR2 from the germline V gene are MDHEN and SYDVKM. The V and J ends lost 2 bases and 8 bases, in that order; junction bases with no gene match: 3. This CDR3 region has 14 residues. CDR3 sequence reads: CASSLRQGAYTIYF. The CDR3 DNA is TGTGCCAGCAGTTTACGACAGGGGGCATACACCATATATTTT.

CDR3 amino acids: CASKNGRGSTDTQYF. For the CDR3, the DNA is TGTGCCAGTAAGAATGGGAGGGGGAGCACAGATACGCAGTATTTT. V usage is TRBV19 and J usage is TRBJ2-3, with a weak D call TRBD2 (7 bases). The CDR3 runs to 15 residues. Trimming stripped 7 bases from V and 0 bases from J, with 14 bases between. CDR1 is LNHDA and CDR2 is SQIVND in the germline V gene (reference sequence).

This clone showed up just a few times. The CDR3 is CASSYSGQGDPYEQYF. As DNA, the CDR3 is TGTGCCAGCAGTTACTCCGGACAGGGGGATCCCTACGAGCAGTACTTC. This chain uses TRBV6-5 with TRBJ2-7, with 10 bases identical to TRBD1. The junction had 4 bases not matched to a gene; V was cut back by 0 bases and J by 2 bases. Germline V gene lookup returns CDR1 MNHEY and CDR2 SVGAGI. The CDR3 is made up of 16 amino acids.

This chain joins TRBV4-1 and TRBJ2-2; tentatively, D is TRBD2 (5 bases). The CDR3 has 15 amino acids. V dropped 0 bases and J dropped 5 bases, with 10 bases sitting between them. The germline V gene encodes CDR1 MGHRA and CDR2 YSYEKL. The CDR3 DNA follows: TGCGCCAGCAGCCAAGAAGGCCGCGGGACCGGGGAGCTGTTTTTT. Residues: CASSQEGRGTGELFF.

The chain combines TRBV6-6 with TRBJ2-7; possible D gene TRBD1, 6 bases. Trimming took 4 bases from V and 1 from J, leaving 11 bases between them. CDR1 and CDR2 (germline): MNHNY, SVGAGI (reference sequence). The CDR3 extends over 14 amino acids. Here the CDR3 DNA reads TGTGCCAGCAGTTTCGGTGGACAGTCCTACGAGCAGTACTTC. Protein sequence: CASSFGGQSYEQYF.

The CDR3 bases are TGTGCCAGCAGTGAGGGGGAGGGGCGGCAGCCCCAGCATTTT. Amino acid sequence: CASSEGEGRQPQHF. V is TRBV7-9 and J is TRBJ1-5, with D possibly being TRBD1 (6 bases). The germline CDR1 and CDR2 sequences are SEHNR and FQNEAQ (reference sequence). V was trimmed by 6 bases and J by 7 bases, leaving 16 bases between them. This CDR3 has 14 residues.

The chain combines TRBV6-5 with TRBJ2-1; D might be TRBD2 (6 bases). Germline V CDR1 and CDR2: MNHEY, SVGAGI. V shed 6 bases and J shed 3 bases, with 15 bases lying between them. The CDR3 sequence is 15 residues long. CDR3 residues: CASSITGDGYNEQFF. The CDR3 DNA sequence: TGTGCCAGCAGCATAACGGGAGACGGCTACAATGAGCAGTTCTTC.

The V and J genes are TRBV19 and TRBJ2-3; 8 nucleotides match TRBD2. Trimming took 0 bases from V and 4 from J; bases not matched to a gene: 6. Germline V gene lookup returns CDR1 LNHDA and CDR2 SQIVND (reference sequence). The CDR3 has 16 amino acids. CDR3 sequence (DNA): TGTGCCAGTAGTATAGACAGCGGGAGTGGGTCAGATACGCAGTATTTT. Its protein product is CASSIDSGSGSDTQYF.

V is TRBV27 and J is TRBJ1-2; a weak D match, TRBD1 (5 bases). V lost 5 bases and J lost 4, with 17 bases in between. This CDR3 has 15 amino acids. Per the germline V gene, CDR1 is MNHEY and CDR2 is SMNVEV (reference sequence). CDR3 region: CASSPEWQGAYGYTF. The CDR3 bases are TGTGCCAGCAGTCCAGAGTGGCAGGGCGCCTATGGCTACACCTTC.

The V gene is TRBV6-5, the J gene TRBJ1-2; D call uncertain. Germline loops: CDR1 MNHEY, CDR2 SVGAGI. The CDR3 extends over 13 amino acids. Trimming removed 2 bases at V and 8 bases at J, with 12 bases between. CDR3 nucleotides: TGTGCCAGCAGTTACCGGGGAGCTAGGGGCTACACCTTC. Encoded protein: CASSYRGARGYTF.

The V gene is TRBV6-5, the J gene TRBJ2-7; TRBD2 might be the D (6 bases). CDR1 and CDR2 from the germline V gene are MNHEY and SVGAGI. V lost 2 bases and J lost 6, with 17 bases in between. The CDR3 covers 15 residues. This CDR3 reads CASSYVEGLSGEQYF. The DNA of the CDR3 is TGTGCCAGCAGTTACGTGGAGGGGCTAAGTGGCGAGCAGTACTTC.

V gene TRBV7-6 combines with J gene TRBJ2-7; TRBD2 might be the D (6 bases). The germline V and J ends were trimmed by 5 bases and 4 bases, with 18 bases remaining between them. The germline V gene has CDR1 SGHVS and CDR2 FNYEAQ. This CDR3 is built from 15 residues. The CDR3 here is CASSPFGGEVYEQYF. CDR3 in DNA: TGTGCCAGCAGCCCATTCGGAGGGGAGGTTTACGAGCAGTACTTC.

V is TRBV6-5 and J is TRBJ2-2; 10 nucleotides match TRBD2. Germline values: CDR1 MNHEY, CDR2 SVGAGI. The CDR3 totals 16 residues. V dropped 0 bases and J dropped 4; count of bases not matched to a gene: 2. The chain's CDR3 is CASSYSAGGSTGELFF. CDR3 bases: TGTGCCAGCAGTTACTCAGCGGGAGGGAGCACCGGGGAGCTGTTTTTT.

The CDR3 nucleotides read TGTGCCAGCAGCTTAGGCGAGAACACTGAAGCTTTCTTT. Residues: CASSLGENTEAFF. The V and J genes are TRBV7-6 and TRBJ1-1, with no clear D. V was shortened by 1 base and J by 1 base, with 4 bases between the two germline ends. The CDR3 is made up of 13 amino acids. Germline values: CDR1 SGHVS, CDR2 FNYEAQ. Full variable domain (rest looked up from reference TRBV7-6 and TRBJ1-1): GAGVSQSPRYKVTKRGQDVALRCDPISGHVSLYWYRQALGQGPEFLTYFNYEAQQDKSGLPNDRFSAERPEGSISTLTIQRTEQRDSAMYRCASSLGENTEAFFGQGTRLTVV.

The V and J genes are TRBV4-1 and TRBJ1-2, with D possibly TRBD1 on 5 matching bases. V lost 4 bases and J lost 8, with 17 bases in between. CDR1 is MGHRA, CDR2 YSYEKL, per germline. CDR3 size: 14 residues. CDR3 coding DNA: TGCGCCAGCAGCCCTGGGGCGGCCGGCTACGGCTACACCTTC. Residues: CASSPGAAGYGYTF.

This clone occurred once. Other DNA sequences of this sample code for an identical CDR3. The chain couples TRBV2 to TRBJ2-5, with D maybe TRBD2 (6 bases). This CDR3 has 12 amino acids. Between the trimmed V and J ends, which lost 8 bases and 0 bases, there was a span of 7 bases. Germline V gene sequence: CDR1 SNHLY, CDR2 FYNNEI. This chain's CDR3 is CASRRDQETQYF. The CDR3 DNA follows: TGTGCCAGCCGGAGGGACCAAGAGACCCAGTACTTC.

V gene TRBV9 combines with J gene TRBJ1-1; the D gene is possibly TRBD1 (6 bases). V was clipped by 0 bases and J by 8 bases, with 17 bases between them. The germline gives CDR1 SGDLS, CDR2 YYNGEE. This CDR3 comprises 15 residues. CDR3 DNA: TGTGCCAGCAGCGTAGGAAATGGACAGCATGACGAAGCTTTCTTT. Its translation is CASSVGNGQHDEAFF. Complete variable domain (other parts from reference TRBV9 and TRBJ1-1): DSGVTQTPKHLITATGQRVTLRCSPRSGDLSVYWYQQSLDQGLQFLIQYYNGEERAKGNILERFSAQQFPDLHSELNLSSLELGDSALYFCASSVGNGQHDEAFFGQGTRLTVV.